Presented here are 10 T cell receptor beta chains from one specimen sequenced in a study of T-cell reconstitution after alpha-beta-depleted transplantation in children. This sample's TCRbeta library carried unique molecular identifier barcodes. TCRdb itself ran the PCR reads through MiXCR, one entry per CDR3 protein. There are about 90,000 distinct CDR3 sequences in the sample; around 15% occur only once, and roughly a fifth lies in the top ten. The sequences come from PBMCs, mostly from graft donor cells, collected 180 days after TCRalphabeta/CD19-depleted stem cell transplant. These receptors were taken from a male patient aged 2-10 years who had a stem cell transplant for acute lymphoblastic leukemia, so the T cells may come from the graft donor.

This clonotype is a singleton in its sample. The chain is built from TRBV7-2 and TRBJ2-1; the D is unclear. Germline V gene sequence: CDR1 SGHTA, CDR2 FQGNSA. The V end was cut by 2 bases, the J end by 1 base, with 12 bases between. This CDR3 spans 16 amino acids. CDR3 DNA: TGTGCCAGCAGCTTAAATCAGGCAGGATCCTACAATGAGCAGTTCTTC. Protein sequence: CASSLNQAGSYNEQFF. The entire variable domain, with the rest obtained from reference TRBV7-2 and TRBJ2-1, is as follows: GAGVSQSPSNKVTEKGKDVELRCDPISGHTALYWYRQSLGQGLEFLIYFQGNSAPDKSGLPSDRFSAERTGGSVSTLTIQRTQQEDSAVYLCASSLNQAGSYNEQFFGPGTRLTVL.

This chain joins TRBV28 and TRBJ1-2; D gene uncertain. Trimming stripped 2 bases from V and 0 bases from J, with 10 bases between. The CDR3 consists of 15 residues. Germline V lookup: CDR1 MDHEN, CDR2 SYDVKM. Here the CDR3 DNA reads TGTGCCAGCAGTTTAAATAGGGAGACTAACTATGGCTACACCTTC. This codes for CASSLNRETNYGYTF.

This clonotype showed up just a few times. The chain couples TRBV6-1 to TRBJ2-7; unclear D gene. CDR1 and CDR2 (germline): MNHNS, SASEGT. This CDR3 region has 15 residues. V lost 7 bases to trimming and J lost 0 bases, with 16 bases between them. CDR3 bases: TGTGCCAGCATCCTAGGTGGGCCTTCCTCCTACGAGCAGTACTTC. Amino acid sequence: CASILGGPSSYEQYF.

The CDR3 reads CASKDGPEQYF. The DNA for the CDR3 is TGTGCCAGCAAGGATGGACCCGAGCAGTACTTC. V usage is TRBV7-8 and J usage is TRBJ2-7; D not certain. The V end lost 7 bases, the J end lost 6 bases, and 10 bases lay between the germline ends. The germline gives CDR1 SGHVS, CDR2 FQNEAQ. The length of the CDR3 is 11 residues.

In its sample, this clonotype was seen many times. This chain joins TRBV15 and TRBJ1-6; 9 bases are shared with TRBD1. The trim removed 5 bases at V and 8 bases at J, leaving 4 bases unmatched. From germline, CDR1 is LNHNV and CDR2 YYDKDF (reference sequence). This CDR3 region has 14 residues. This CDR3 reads CATSSRDRDSPLHF. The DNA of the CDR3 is TGTGCCACCAGCTCCCGGGACAGGGATTCACCCCTCCACTTT.

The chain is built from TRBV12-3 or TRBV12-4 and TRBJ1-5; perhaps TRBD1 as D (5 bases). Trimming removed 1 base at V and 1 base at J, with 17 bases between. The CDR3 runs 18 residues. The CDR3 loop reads CASSLETEPRMSNQPQHF. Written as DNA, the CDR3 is TGTGCCAGCAGTTTAGAGACAGAACCAAGAATGAGCAATCAGCCCCAGCATTTT.

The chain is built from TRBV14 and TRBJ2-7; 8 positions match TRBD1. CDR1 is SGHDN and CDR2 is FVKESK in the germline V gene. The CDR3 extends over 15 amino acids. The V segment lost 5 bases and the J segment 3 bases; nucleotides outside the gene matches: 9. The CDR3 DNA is TGTGCCAGCAGCAAAGGGTGGACAGGGCGCTACGAGCAGTACTTC. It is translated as CASSKGWTGRYEQYF.

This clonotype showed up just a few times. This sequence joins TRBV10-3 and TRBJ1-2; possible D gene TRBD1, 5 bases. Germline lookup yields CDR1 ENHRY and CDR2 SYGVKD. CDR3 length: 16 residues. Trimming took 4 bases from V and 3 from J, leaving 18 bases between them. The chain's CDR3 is CAISGPGPRGDYGYTF. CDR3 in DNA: TGTGCCATCAGTGGCCCGGGGCCCCGTGGGGACTATGGCTACACCTTC.

CDR3 sequence reads: CASTPRGVTEAFF. CDR3 DNA: TGTGCCAGCACCCCAAGGGGGGTAACTGAAGCTTTCTTT. The chain carries TRBV25-1 and TRBJ1-1, with D perhaps matching TRBD1 (6 bases). The V end lost 7 bases, the J end lost 5 bases, and 14 bases lay between the germline ends. The germline V gene encodes CDR1 MGHDK and CDR2 SYGVNS. The CDR3 is made up of 13 amino acids.

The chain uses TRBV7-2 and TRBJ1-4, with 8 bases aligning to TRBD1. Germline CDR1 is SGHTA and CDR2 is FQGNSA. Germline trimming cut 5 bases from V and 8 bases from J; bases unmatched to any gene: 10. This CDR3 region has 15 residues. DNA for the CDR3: TGTGCCAGCAGCAGCGGACAGGGAGTCGGGGAAAAACTGTTTTTT. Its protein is CASSSGQGVGEKLFF. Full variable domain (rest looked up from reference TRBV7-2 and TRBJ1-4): GAGVSQSPSNKVTEKGKDVELRCDPISGHTALYWYRQSLGQGLEFLIYFQGNSAPDKSGLPSDRFSAERTGGSVSTLTIQRTQQEDSAVYLCASSSGQGVGEKLFFGSGTQLSVL.